Below are 10 T cell receptor beta chains sequenced from a single sample in a study of blood T cell repertoires in COVID-19. Here immunoSEQ multiplex PCR was the method, and the copy in TCRdb shows in-frame clones only, minus some. This table holds over 200,000 clones, roughly 80% found once. What was sequenced was peripheral blood. The receptors originated from a woman in her 70s with active or convalescent COVID-19.

This chain uses TRBV7-6 with TRBJ1-5; no clear D gene. The CDR3 runs to 13 residues. Germline CDR1 reads SGHVS; CDR2 reads FNYEAQ. V lost 5 bases, J lost 5 bases, and 10 bases lay in between. The CDR3 sequence is CASSGGQYQPQHF. Here the CDR3 DNA reads TGTGCCAGCAGCGGCGGGCAGTATCAGCCCCAGCATTTT.

The V gene is TRBV9, the J gene TRBJ1-4; 7 nucleotides line up with TRBD1. CDR1 and CDR2 from the germline V gene are SGDLS and YYNGEE. This CDR3 comprises 15 residues. The ends lost 4 bases at V and 4 bases at J; junction bases unmatched: 7. DNA for the CDR3: TGTGCCAGCAGCCCTCGACAGGGACTTAATGAAAAACTGTTTTTT. It is translated as CASSPRQGLNEKLFF. Based on the CDR3 plus reference TRBV9 and TRBJ1-4, the full variable domain is DSGVTQTPKHLITATGQRVTLRCSPRSGDLSVYWYQQSLDQGLQFLIQYYNGEERAKGNILERFSAQQFPDLHSELNLSSLELGDSALYFCASSPRQGLNEKLFFGSGTQLSVL.

The rearrangement links TRBV28 to TRBJ1-4; D is unresolved. Germline V gene lookup returns CDR1 MDHEN and CDR2 SYDVKM. The V gene lost 2 bases and the J gene lost 8 bases, with 12 bases spanning the gap. CDR3 length: 14 residues. The CDR3 sequence: CASSLEGLREKLFF. DNA for the CDR3: TGTGCCAGCAGTTTAGAGGGTCTGCGAGAAAAACTGTTTTTT. Based on the CDR3 plus reference TRBV28 and TRBJ1-4, the full variable domain is DVKVTQSSRYLVKRTGEKVFLECVQDMDHENMFWYRQDPGLGLRLIYFSYDVKMKEKGDIPEGYSVSREKKERFSLILESASTNQTSMYLCASSLEGLREKLFFGSGTQLSVL.

This sequence joins TRBV5-1 and TRBJ1-2; 9 nucleotides line up with TRBD1. In germline, CDR1 is SGHRS, CDR2 YFSETQ. The J segment lost 4 bases and the V segment lost 0 bases, leaving 4 bases of the junction unmatched. The CDR3 runs to 15 residues. Here the CDR3 DNA reads TGCGCCAGCAGCTTGGAGGGACAGGGACCCTATGGCTACACCTTC. Its protein product is CASSLEGQGPYGYTF.

The rearrangement joins TRBV7-3 to TRBJ1-1; D is undetermined. Germline CDR1 reads SGHTA; CDR2 reads FQGTGA. The ends were cut back, 4 bases at V and 5 bases at J, with 11 bases in the middle. This CDR3 spans 13 amino acids. The CDR3 DNA follows: TGTGCCAGCAGCTCCGGGGTTAGTACTGAAGCTTTCTTT. Its translation: CASSSGVSTEAFF.

This clone has a handful of counts. The chain joins TRBV6-5 to TRBJ1-5; maybe TRBD1 (6 bases). The CDR3 loop spans 14 amino acids. Deletions cut 6 bases from V and 7 bases from J, with 16 bases between. In germline, CDR1 is MNHEY, CDR2 SVGAGI. The CDR3 nucleotides are TGTGCCAGCAGGTCAGGATCCAGGGGACAGCCCCAGCATTTT. Amino acids: CASRSGSRGQPQHF.

The chain couples TRBV28 to TRBJ2-7; 11 bases are a match to TRBD1. Germline-derived CDR1 and CDR2 are MDHEN and SYDVKM. The CDR3 extends over 16 amino acids. J lost 2 bases, V lost 3 bases, and 6 bases had no gene match. Here the CDR3 reads CASSLSPGQGAYEQYF. CDR3 in DNA: TGTGCCAGCAGTTTGTCCCCGGGACAGGGGGCCTACGAGCAGTACTTC.

The CDR3 loop reads CASSSPGGAVSGNTIYF. CDR3 bases: TGTGCCAGCAGCTCCCCGGGGGGCGCAGTTTCTGGAAACACCATATATTTT. The chain links TRBV5-4 to TRBJ1-3, with a possible D match to TRBD1 (6 bases). This CDR3 is built from 17 residues. CDR1 and CDR2 (germline): SGHNT, YYREEE (reference sequence). V lost 3 bases, J lost 1 base, and 17 bases lay in between.

The chain joins TRBV28 to TRBJ2-3, with D possibly TRBD2 on 6 matching bases. Trimming took off 7 bases at V and 3 bases at J, with 17 bases between the two ends. Germline V lookup: CDR1 MDHEN, CDR2 SYDVKM. This CDR3 has 15 residues. CDR3 amino acids: CASTLNGRMTDTQYF. The CDR3 region has the DNA TGTGCCAGCACCCTTAACGGGAGAATGACAGATACGCAGTATTTT.

This chain uses TRBV10-3 with TRBJ2-1, with D tentatively TRBD1 (6 bases). Per germline, CDR1 ENHRY and CDR2 SYGVKD. Trimming took off 4 bases at V and 4 bases at J, with 11 bases between the two ends. This CDR3 spans 14 amino acids. The CDR3 is CAISGTGLYNEQFF. DNA of the CDR3: TGTGCCATCAGTGGAACAGGGCTATACAATGAGCAGTTCTTC.